The source of this T cell receptor beta chain is a study of T cell responses to AZD1222 COVID-19 vaccine. Profiling relied on immunoSEQ multiplex PCR, and the TCRdb table lists in-frame clones only, not all of them. Among about 97,000 clones listed, less than 90% were seen once. The CDR3 loop spans 16 amino acids. J was trimmed by 10 bases and V by 3 bases; bases with no gene match: 12. Germline V gives CDR1 LGHNA, CDR2 YNFKEQ. This chain uses TRBV4-2 with TRBJ1-4, with 9 bases identical to TRBD1. This clonotype originated in an adult in good health. The specimen comprised peripheral blood, sampled on day 0 of AZD1222 vaccination. Written as DNA, the CDR3 is TGTGCCAGCAGCCAGGAGGAAGGGACAGGGTCCCGAAAACTGTTTTTT. It translates to CASSQEEGTGSRKLFF.